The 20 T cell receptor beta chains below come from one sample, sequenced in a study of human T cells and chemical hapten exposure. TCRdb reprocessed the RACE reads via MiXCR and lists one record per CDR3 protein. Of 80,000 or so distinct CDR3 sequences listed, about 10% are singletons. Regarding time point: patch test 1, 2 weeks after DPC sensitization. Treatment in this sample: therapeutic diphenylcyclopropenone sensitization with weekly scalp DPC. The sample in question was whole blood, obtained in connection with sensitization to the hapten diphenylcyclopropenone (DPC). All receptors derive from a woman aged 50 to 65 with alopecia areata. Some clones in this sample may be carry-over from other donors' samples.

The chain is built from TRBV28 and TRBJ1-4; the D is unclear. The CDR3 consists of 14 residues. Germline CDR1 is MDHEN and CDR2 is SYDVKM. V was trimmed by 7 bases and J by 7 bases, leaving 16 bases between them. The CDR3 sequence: CASTGYGLGEKLFF. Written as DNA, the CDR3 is TGTGCCAGCACCGGTTATGGGCTTGGTGAAAAACTGTTTTTT.

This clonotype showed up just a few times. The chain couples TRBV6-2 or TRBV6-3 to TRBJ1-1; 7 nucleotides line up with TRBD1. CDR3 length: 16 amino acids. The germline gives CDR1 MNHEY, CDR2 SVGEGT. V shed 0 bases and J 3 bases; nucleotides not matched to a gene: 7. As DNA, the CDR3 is TGTGCCAGCAGTTACTCGCGAGACAGGGCGGACACTGAAGCTTTCTTT. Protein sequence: CASSYSRDRADTEAFF.

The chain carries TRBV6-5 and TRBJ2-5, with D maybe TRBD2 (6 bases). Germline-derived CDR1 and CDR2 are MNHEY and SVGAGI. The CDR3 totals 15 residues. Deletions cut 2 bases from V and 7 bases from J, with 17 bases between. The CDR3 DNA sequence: TGTGCCAGCAGTTACACCTGGGGACTGGCGGGGACCCAGTACTTC. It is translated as CASSYTWGLAGTQYF.

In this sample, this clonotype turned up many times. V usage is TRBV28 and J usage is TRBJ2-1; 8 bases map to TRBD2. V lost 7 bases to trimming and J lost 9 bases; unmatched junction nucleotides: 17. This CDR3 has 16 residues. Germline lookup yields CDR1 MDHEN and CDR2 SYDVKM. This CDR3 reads CASNPRGAGLVGEQFF. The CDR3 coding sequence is TGTGCCAGCAACCCGCGGGGGGCAGGTTTGGTCGGTGAGCAGTTCTTC.

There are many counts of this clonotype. The CDR3 nucleotides are TGCAGCGTCCGTCATACTGAGAACACTGAAGCTTTCTTT. This sequence encodes CSVRHTENTEAFF. The rearrangement links TRBV29-1 to TRBJ1-1, with D unresolved. The CDR3 extends over 13 amino acids. Per the germline V gene, CDR1 is SQVTM and CDR2 is ANQGSEA. V was pared by 6 bases and J by 1 base, with 12 bases between.

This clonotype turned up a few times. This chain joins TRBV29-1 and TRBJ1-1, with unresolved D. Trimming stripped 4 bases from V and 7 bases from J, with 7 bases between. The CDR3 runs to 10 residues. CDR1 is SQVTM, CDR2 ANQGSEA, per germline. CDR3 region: CSVADGEAFF. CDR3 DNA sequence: TGCAGCGTTGCTGATGGTGAAGCTTTCTTT.

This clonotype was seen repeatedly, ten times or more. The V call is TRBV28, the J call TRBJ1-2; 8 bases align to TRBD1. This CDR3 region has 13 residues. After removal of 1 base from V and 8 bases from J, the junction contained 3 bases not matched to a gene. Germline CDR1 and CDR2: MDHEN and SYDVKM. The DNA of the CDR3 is TGTGCCAGCAGTTTATATCAGGGGGCAGGCTACACCTTC. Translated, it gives CASSLYQGAGYTF.

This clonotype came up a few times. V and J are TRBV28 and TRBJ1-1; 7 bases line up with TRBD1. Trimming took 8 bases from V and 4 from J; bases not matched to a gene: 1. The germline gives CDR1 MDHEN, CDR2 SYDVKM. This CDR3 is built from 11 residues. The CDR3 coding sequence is TGTGCCAGCCAGGGGGGCACTGAAGCTTTCTTT. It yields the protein CASQGGTEAFF.

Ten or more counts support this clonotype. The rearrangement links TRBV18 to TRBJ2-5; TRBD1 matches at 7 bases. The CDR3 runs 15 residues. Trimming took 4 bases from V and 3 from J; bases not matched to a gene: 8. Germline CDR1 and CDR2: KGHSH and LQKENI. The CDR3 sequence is CASSRRRGGEETQYF. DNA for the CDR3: TGTGCCAGCTCACGCCGGCGAGGGGGCGAAGAGACCCAGTACTTC.

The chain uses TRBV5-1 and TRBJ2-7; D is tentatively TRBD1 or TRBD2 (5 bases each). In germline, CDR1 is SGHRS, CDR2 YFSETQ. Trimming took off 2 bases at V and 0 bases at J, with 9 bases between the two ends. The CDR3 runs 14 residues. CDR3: CASSFPGSSYEQYF. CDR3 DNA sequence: TGCGCCAGCAGCTTCCCAGGGAGCTCCTACGAGCAGTACTTC. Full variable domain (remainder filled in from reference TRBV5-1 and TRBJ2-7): KAGVTQTPRYLIKTRGQQVTLSCSPISGHRSVSWYQQTPGQGLQFLFEYFSETQRNKGNFPGRFSGRQFSNSRSEMNVSTLELGDSALYLCASSFPGSSYEQYFGPGTRLTVT.

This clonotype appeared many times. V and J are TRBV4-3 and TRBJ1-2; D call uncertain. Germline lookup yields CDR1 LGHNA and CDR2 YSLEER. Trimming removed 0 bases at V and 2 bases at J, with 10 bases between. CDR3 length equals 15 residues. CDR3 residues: CASSQEPSPNYGYTF. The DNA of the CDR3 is TGCGCCAGCAGCCAAGAACCTAGCCCCAACTATGGCTACACCTTC.

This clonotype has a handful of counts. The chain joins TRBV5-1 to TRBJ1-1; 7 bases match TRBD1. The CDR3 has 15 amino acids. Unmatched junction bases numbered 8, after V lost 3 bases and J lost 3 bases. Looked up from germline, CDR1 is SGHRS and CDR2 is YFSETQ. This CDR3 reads CASSSAGQSHTEAFF. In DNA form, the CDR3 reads TGCGCCAGCAGCTCGGCGGGACAGTCCCACACTGAAGCTTTCTTT.

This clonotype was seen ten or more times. The CDR3 DNA follows: TGTGCCAGCATGAAGCGGGGGGTCGAGTATGAGCAGTTCTTC. Translating it yields CASMKRGVEYEQFF. The rearrangement links TRBV7-9 to TRBJ2-1; 9 bases are shared with TRBD2. This CDR3 is 14 amino acids long. The ends lost 7 bases at V and 8 bases at J; junction bases unmatched: 9. Germline assignment: CDR1 SEHNR and CDR2 FQNEAQ (reference sequence).

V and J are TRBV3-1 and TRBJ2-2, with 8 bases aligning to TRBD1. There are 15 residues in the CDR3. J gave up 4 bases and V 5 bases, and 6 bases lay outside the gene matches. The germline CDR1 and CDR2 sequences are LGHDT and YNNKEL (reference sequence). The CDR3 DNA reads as TGTGCCAGCAGCTCAGGACAGGGACCCACCGGGGAGCTGTTTTTT. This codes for CASSSGQGPTGELFF.

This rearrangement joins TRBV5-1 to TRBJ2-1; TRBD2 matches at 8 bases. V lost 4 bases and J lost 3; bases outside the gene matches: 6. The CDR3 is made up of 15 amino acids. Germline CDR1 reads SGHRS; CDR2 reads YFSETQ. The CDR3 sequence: CASSGGLGNYNEQFF. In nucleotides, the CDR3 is TGCGCCAGCAGCGGGGGACTAGGCAACTACAATGAGCAGTTCTTC.

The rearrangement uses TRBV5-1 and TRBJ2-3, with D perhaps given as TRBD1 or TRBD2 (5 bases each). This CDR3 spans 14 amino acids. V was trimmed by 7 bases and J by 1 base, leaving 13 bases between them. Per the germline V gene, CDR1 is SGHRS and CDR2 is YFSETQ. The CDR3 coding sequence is TGCGCCAGCGGACTTCAGGGCCGCACAGATACGCAGTATTTT. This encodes CASGLQGRTDTQYF.

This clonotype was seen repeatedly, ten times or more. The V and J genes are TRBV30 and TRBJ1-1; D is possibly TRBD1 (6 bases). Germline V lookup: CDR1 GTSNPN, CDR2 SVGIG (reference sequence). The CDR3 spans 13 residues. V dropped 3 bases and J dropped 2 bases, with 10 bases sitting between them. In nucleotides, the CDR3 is TGTGCCTGGAGCTTACAGGGAAACACTGAAGCTTTCTTT. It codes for CAWSLQGNTEAFF. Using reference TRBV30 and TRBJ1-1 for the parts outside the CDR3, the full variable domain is SQTIHQWPATLVQPVGSPLSLECTVEGTSNPNLYWYRQAAGRGLQLLFYSVGIGQISSEVPQNLSASRPQDRQFILSSKKLLLSDSGFYLCAWSLQGNTEAFFGQGTRLTVV.

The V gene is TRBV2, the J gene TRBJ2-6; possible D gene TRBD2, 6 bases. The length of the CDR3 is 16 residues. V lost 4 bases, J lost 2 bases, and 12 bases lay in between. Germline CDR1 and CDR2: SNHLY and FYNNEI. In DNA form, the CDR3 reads TGTGCCAGCAGTGTAGGAGGGAACGCTGGGGCCAACGTCCTGACTTTC. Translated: CASSVGGNAGANVLTF. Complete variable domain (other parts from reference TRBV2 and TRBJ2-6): EPEVTQTPSHQVTQMGQEVILRCVPISNHLYFYWYRQILGQKVEFLVSFYNNEISEKSEIFDDQFSVERPDGSNFTLKIRSTKLEDSAMYFCASSVGGNAGANVLTFGAGSRLTVL.

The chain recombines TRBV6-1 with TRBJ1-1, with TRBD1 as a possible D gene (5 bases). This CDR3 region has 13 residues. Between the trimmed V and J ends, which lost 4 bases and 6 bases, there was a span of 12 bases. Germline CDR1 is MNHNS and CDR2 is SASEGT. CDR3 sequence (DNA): TGTGCCAGCAGTGGACAGCCACCTCCTGAAGCTTTCTTT. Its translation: CASSGQPPPEAFF.

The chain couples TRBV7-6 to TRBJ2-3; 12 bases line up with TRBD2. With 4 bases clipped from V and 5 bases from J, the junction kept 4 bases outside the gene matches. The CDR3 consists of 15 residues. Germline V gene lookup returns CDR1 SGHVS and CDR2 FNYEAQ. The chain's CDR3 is CASSSLAGGVDTQYF. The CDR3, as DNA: TGTGCCAGCAGCTCCCTAGCGGGAGGGGTAGATACGCAGTATTTT.